A single sample is the source of the 4 T cell receptor beta chains below, sequenced in a study of T cell responses to AZD1222 COVID-19 vaccine. Sequenced by immunoSEQ multiplex PCR; TCRdb stores in-frame clones only, minus some. The sample comprises fewer than 35,000 clones, 90% to 95% of which are singletons, and about 50% rests with the top ten. The sample was peripheral blood, taken on day 0 of AZD1222 vaccination. The origin of the receptors is an adult in good health.

This clone was found a few times. J is TRBJ2-4 and V is TRBV3-1 (or the pseudogene TRBV3-2), with TRBD2 identical over 14 bases. Germline CDR1 is LGHDT and CDR2 is YNNKEL (reference sequence). The J segment lost 0 bases and the V segment lost 4 bases, leaving 5 bases of the junction unmatched. This CDR3 spans 18 amino acids. The CDR3 nucleotides read TGTGCCAGCAGCCTGCGGGGACTAGCGGGAGTAGCCAAAAACATTCAGTACTTC. Protein product: CASSLRGLAGVAKNIQYF.

V usage is TRBV10-3 and J usage is TRBJ2-7, with D possibly being TRBD1 (7 bases). V was cut by 8 bases and J by 0 bases, with 14 bases left in between. There are 14 residues in the CDR3. Germline V gene sequence: CDR1 ENHRY, CDR2 SYGVKD. This chain's CDR3 is CAIGGTASSYEQYF. The CDR3 DNA reads TGTGCCATCGGGGGGACAGCGAGCTCCTACGAGCAGTACTTC.

This chain links TRBV5-1 with TRBJ1-4; D possibly corresponds to TRBD1 (6 bases). The germline CDR1 and CDR2 sequences are SGHRS and YFSETQ. The CDR3 loop spans 14 amino acids. Trimming shortened V by 3 bases and J by 5 bases, and 11 bases separated the two germline ends. The CDR3 loop is CASSSGTKNEKLFF. For the CDR3, the DNA is TGCGCCAGCAGCTCCGGGACAAAAAATGAAAAACTGTTTTTT.

The chain is built from TRBV11-2 and TRBJ2-2, with D hard to call. This CDR3 spans 14 amino acids. Germline values: CDR1 SGHAT, CDR2 FQNNGV. With 2 bases removed from V and 8 bases from J, the gap between germline ends came to 12 bases. As DNA, the CDR3 is TGTGCCAGCAGCTTAAATCCAGGTTCGGGGGAGCTGTTTTTT. Protein sequence: CASSLNPGSGELFF.